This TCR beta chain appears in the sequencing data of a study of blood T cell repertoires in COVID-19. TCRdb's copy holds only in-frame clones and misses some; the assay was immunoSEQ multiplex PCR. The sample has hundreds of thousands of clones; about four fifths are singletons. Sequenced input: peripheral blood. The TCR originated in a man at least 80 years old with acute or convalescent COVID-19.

CDR3 in amino acids: CASSSGTGSNYGYTF. The CDR3 nucleotides read TGCGCCAGCAGCTCCGGAACAGGGTCGAACTATGGCTACACCTTC. This chain joins TRBV5-1 and TRBJ1-2, with a tentative D call TRBD1 (6 bases). The V and J ends lost 3 bases and 2 bases respectively, with 14 bases between them. The CDR3 is 15 amino acids. Germline V gene lookup returns CDR1 SGHRS and CDR2 YFSETQ. The entire variable domain, with the rest obtained from reference TRBV5-1 and TRBJ1-2, is as follows: KAGVTQTPRYLIKTRGQQVTLSCSPISGHRSVSWYQQTPGQGLQFLFEYFSETQRNKGNFPGRFSGRQFSNSRSEMNVSTLELGDSALYLCASSSGTGSNYGYTFGSGTRLTVV.